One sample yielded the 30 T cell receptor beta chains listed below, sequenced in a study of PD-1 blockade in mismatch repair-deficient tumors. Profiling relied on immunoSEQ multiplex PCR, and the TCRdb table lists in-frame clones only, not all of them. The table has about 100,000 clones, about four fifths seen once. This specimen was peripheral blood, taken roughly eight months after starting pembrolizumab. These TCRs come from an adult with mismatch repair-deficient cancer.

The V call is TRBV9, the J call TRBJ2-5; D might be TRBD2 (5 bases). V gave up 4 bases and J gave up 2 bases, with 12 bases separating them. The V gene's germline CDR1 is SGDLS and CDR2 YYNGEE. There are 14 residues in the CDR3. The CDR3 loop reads CASSPSGSQETQYF. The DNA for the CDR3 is TGTGCCAGCAGCCCCTCGGGGTCACAAGAGACCCAGTACTTC.

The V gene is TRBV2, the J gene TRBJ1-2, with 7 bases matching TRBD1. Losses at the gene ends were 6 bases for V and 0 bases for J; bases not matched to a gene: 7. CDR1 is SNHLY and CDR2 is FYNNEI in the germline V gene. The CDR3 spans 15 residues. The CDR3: CASRRDSATNYGYTF. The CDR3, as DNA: TGTGCCAGCAGACGGGACAGTGCGACTAACTATGGCTACACCTTC.

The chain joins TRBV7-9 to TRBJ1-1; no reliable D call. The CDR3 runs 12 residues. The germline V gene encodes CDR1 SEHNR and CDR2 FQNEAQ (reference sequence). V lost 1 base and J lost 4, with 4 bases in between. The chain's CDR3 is CASSLGVTEAFF. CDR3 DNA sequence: TGTGCCAGCAGCTTAGGAGTCACTGAAGCTTTCTTT.

The CDR3 loop reads CASSVVTGLNEQFF. The CDR3, as DNA: TGTGCCAGCAGCGTAGTAACAGGGTTGAATGAGCAGTTCTTC. The chain joins TRBV9 to TRBJ2-1; weak D call: TRBD1 (6 bases). Germline CDR1 is SGDLS and CDR2 is YYNGEE. V lost 0 bases to trimming and J lost 7 bases, with 11 bases between them. The CDR3 is made up of 14 amino acids.

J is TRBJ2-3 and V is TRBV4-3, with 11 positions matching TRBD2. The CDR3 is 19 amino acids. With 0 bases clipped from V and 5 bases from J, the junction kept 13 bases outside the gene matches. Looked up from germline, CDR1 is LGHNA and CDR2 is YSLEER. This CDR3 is CASSQDWGSLAGGGDTQYF. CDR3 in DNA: TGCGCCAGCAGCCAAGATTGGGGCTCCCTAGCGGGAGGAGGAGATACGCAGTATTTT.

CDR3 nucleotide sequence: TGTGCCAGCAGCTTGCTTGGTGCGGCGGAGAGGACTAGCACAGATACGCAGTATTTT. It codes for CASSLLGAAERTSTDTQYF. The chain joins TRBV7-3 to TRBJ2-3, with D maybe TRBD2 (5 bases). CDR1 is SGHTA and CDR2 is FQGTGA in the germline V gene. Deletions cut 3 bases from V and 0 bases from J, with 22 bases between. This CDR3 contains 19 residues.

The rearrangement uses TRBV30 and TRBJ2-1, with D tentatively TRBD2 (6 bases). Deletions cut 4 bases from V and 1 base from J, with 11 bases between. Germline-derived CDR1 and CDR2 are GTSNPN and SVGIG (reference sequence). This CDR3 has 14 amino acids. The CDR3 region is CAWKPGRSYNEQFF. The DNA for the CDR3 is TGTGCCTGGAAGCCGGGGAGGTCCTACAATGAGCAGTTCTTC.

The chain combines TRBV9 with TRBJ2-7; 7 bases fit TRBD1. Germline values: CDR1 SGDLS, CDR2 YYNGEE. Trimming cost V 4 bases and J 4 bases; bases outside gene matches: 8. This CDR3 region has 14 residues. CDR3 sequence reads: CASSSGQTNYEQYF. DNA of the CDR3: TGTGCCAGCAGCTCGGGACAGACGAATTACGAGCAGTACTTC.

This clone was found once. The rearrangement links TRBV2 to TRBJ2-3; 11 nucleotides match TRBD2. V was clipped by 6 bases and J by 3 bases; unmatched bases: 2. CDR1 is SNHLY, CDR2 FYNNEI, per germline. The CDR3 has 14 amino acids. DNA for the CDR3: TGTGCCAGCAGGTTAGCGGGAGGGACAGATACGCAGTATTTT. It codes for CASRLAGGTDTQYF.

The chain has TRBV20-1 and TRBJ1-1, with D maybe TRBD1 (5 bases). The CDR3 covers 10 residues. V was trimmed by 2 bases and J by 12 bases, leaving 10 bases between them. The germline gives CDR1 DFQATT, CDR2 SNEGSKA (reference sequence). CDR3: CSARFQGTFF. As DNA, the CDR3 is TGCAGTGCTAGATTCCAGGGAACTTTCTTT.

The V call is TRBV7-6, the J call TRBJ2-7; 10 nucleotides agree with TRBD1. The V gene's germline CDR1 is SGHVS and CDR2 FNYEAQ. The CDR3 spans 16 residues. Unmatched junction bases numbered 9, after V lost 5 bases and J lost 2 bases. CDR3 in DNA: TGTGCCAGCAGCCCCATCCGGGACAGGGGACCCTACGAGCAGTACTTC. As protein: CASSPIRDRGPYEQYF. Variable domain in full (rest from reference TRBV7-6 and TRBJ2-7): GAGVSQSPRYKVTKRGQDVALRCDPISGHVSLYWYRQALGQGPEFLTYFNYEAQQDKSGLPNDRFSAERPEGSISTLTIQRTEQRDSAMYRCASSPIRDRGPYEQYFGPGTRLTVT.

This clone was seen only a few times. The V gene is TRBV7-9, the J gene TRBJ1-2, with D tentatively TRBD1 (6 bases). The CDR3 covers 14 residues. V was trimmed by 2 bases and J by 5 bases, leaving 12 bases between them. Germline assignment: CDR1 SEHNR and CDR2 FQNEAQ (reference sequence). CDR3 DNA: TGTGCCAGCAGCTTATCGGGGGCGGGTTATGGCTACACCTTC. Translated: CASSLSGAGYGYTF.

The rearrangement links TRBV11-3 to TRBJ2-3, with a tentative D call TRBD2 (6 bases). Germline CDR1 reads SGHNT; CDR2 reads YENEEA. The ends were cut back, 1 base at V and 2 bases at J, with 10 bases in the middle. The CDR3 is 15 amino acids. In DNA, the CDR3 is TGTGCCAGCAGCTTAGGCGGGGCCCTCACAGATACGCAGTATTTT. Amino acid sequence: CASSLGGALTDTQYF.

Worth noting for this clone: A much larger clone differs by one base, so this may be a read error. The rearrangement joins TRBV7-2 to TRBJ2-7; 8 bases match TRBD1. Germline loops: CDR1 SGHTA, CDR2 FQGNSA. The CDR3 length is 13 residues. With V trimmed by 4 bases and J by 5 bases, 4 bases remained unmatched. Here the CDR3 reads CASSSDRVDEQYF. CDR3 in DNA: TGTGCCAGCAGCTCGGACAGGGTCGACGAGCAGTACTTC.

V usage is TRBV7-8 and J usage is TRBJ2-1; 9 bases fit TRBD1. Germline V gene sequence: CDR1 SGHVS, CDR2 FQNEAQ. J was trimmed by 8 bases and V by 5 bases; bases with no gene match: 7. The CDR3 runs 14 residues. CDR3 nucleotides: TGTGCCAGCAGCGGACGTACAGGGGGCGATGAGCAGTTCTTC. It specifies CASSGRTGGDEQFF.

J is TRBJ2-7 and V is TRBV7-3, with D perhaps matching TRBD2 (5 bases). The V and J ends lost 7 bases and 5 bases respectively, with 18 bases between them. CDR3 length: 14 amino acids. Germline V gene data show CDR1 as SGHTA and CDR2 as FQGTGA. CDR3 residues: CASKPGESSDEQYF. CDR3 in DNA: TGTGCCAGCAAGCCCGGGGAGTCGTCAGACGAGCAGTACTTC. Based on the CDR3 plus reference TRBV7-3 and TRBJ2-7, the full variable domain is GAGVSQTPSNKVTEKGKYVELRCDPISGHTALYWYRQSLGQGPEFLIYFQGTGAADDSGLPNDRFFAVRPEGSVSTLKIQRTERGDSAVYLCASKPGESSDEQYFGPGTRLTVT.

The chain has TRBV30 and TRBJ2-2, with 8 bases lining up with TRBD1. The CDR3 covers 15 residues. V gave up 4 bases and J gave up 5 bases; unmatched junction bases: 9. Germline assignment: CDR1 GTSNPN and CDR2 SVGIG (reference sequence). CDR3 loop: CAWTRRDRQTGELFF. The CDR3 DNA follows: TGTGCCTGGACTCGTCGGGACAGGCAGACCGGGGAGCTGTTTTTT.

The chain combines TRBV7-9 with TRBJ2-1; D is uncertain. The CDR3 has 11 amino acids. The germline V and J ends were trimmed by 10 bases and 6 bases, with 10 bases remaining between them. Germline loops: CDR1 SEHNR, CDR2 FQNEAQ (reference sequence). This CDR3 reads CATQPPNEQFF. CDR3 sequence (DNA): TGTGCCACCCAGCCCCCCAATGAGCAGTTCTTC.

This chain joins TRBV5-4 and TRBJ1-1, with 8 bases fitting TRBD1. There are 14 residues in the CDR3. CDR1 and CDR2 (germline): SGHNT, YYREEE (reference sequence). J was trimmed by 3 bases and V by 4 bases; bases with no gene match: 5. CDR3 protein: CASSPQGQDTEAFF. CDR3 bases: TGTGCCAGCAGCCCGCAGGGACAGGACACTGAAGCTTTCTTT.

The CDR3 nucleotides read TGTGCCAGCAGGAGCGGGAGTTGGGGTTACAATGAGCAGTTCTTC. Translated: CASRSGSWGYNEQFF. This chain joins TRBV27 and TRBJ2-1, with 8 bases matching TRBD2. Trimming at V came to 6 bases and at J to 4 bases, leaving 8 bases not matched to a gene. This CDR3 spans 15 amino acids. CDR1 is MNHEY and CDR2 is SMNVEV in the germline V gene (reference sequence).

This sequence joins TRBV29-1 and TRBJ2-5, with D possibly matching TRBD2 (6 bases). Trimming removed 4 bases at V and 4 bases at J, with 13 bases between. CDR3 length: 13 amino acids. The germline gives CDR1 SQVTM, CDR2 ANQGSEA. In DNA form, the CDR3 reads TGCAGCGTTGCCGGGGACTCAAGAGAGACCCAGTACTTC. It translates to CSVAGDSRETQYF.

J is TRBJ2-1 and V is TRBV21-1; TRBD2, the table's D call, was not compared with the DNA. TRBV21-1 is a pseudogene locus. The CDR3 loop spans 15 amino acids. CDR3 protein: CATEKAGGTYNEQFF. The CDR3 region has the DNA TGTGCCACCGAAAAAGCGGGAGGTACCTACAATGAGCAGTTCTTC.

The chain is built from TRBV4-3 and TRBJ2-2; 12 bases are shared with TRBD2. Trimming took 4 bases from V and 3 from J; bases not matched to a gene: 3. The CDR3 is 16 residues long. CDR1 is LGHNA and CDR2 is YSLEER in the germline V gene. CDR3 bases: TGCGCCAGCAGCCGCGGACTAGCGGGATACACCGGGGAGCTGTTTTTT. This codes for CASSRGLAGYTGELFF.

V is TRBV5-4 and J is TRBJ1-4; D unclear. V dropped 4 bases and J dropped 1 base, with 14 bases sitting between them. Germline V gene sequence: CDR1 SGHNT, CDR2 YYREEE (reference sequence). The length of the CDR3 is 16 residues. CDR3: CASSLRREQTNEKLFF. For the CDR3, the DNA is TGTGCCAGCAGCCTCCGCCGTGAGCAAACTAATGAAAAACTGTTTTTT.

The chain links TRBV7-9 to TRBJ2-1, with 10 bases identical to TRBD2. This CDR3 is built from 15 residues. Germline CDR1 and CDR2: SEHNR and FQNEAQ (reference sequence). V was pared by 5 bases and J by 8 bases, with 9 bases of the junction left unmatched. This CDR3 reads CASSVLAGAIDEQFF. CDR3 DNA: TGTGCCAGCAGCGTCCTAGCGGGAGCTATCGATGAGCAGTTCTTC.

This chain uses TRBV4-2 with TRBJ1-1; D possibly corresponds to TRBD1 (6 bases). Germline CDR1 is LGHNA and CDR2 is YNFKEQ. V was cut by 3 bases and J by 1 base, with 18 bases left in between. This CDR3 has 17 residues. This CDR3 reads CASSQREQGSANTEAFF. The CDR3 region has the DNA TGTGCCAGCAGCCAGCGAGAACAGGGATCGGCGAACACTGAAGCTTTCTTT.

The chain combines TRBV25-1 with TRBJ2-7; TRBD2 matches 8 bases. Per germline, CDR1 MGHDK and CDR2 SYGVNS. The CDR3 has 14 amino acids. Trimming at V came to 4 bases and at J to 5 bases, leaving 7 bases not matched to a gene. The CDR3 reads CASSVLAEWDEQYF. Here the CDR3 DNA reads TGTGCCAGCAGTGTACTAGCGGAGTGGGACGAGCAGTACTTC.

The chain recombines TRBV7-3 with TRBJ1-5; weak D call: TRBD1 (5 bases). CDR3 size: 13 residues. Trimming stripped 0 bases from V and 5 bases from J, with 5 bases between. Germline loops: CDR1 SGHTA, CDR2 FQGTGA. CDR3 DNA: TGTGCCAGCAGCTTAACCAGGGATCAGCCCCAGCATTTT. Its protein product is CASSLTRDQPQHF.

In nucleotides, the CDR3 is TGTGCCAGCAGCTTAGAAATATCAGTTCCCTATGGCTACACCTTC. It specifies CASSLEISVPYGYTF. The chain couples TRBV7-2 to TRBJ1-2; D remains ambiguous. The CDR3 length is 15 residues. Germline values: CDR1 SGHTA, CDR2 FQGNSA. V lost 1 base and J 4 bases, leaving 13 bases between the germline ends.

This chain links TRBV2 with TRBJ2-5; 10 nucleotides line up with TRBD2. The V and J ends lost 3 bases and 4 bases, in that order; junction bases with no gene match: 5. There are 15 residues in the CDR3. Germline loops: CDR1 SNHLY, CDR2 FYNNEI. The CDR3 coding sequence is TGTGCCAGCAGTGAGCTAGCGGGAGTCCGAGAGACCCAGTACTTC. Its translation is CASSELAGVRETQYF.